Below are 14 T cell receptor beta chains sequenced from a single sample in a study of blood T cell repertoires in COVID-19. TCRdb's table, derived via immunoSEQ multiplex PCR, lists solely in-frame clones and lacks some. This table has approximately 240,000 clones, about four fifths appearing once. Sequencing was done on a sample of peripheral blood. Receptors were obtained from a woman aged 55-70 years with acute or convalescent COVID-19.

This chain uses TRBV25-1 with TRBJ1-5; D is perhaps TRBD1 (5 bases). CDR1 is MGHDK, CDR2 SYGVNS, per germline. The CDR3 is 15 residues long. Trimming took off 7 bases at V and 7 bases at J, with 20 bases between the two ends. CDR3 region: CASTSWPRQSQPQHF. The CDR3 DNA sequence: TGTGCCAGCACCTCCTGGCCCAGACAGTCACAGCCCCAGCATTTT.

This chain links TRBV9 with TRBJ2-3; 11 nucleotides match TRBD2. CDR3 length: 17 residues. V was pared by 3 bases and J by 3 bases, with 9 bases of the junction left unmatched. Germline V gives CDR1 SGDLS, CDR2 YYNGEE. CDR3 region: CASSAGIAGGQTDTQYF. CDR3 coding DNA: TGTGCCAGCAGCGCCGGTATAGCGGGGGGGCAAACAGATACGCAGTATTTT.

This clone was counted a single time. V usage is TRBV5-1 and J usage is TRBJ1-1, with 8 bases aligning to TRBD1. V was clipped by 3 bases and J by 8 bases; unmatched bases: 9. The CDR3 is 14 amino acids. CDR1 and CDR2 from the germline V gene are SGHRS and YFSETQ. The CDR3 DNA is TGCGCCAGCAGCTCAGGTGAAGACAGGGGCGAAGCTTTCTTT. It yields the protein CASSSGEDRGEAFF.

DNA for the CDR3: TGTGCCAGCAGCGTAGCCATGAATTCACCCCTCCACTTT. Its protein product is CASSVAMNSPLHF. The J gene is TRBJ1-6, the V gene TRBV9; D is ambiguous. The germline V gene has CDR1 SGDLS and CDR2 YYNGEE. CDR3 length: 13 residues. The germline V and J ends were trimmed by 0 bases and 7 bases, with 5 bases remaining between them.

This chain joins TRBV5-1 and TRBJ2-7; D gene unclear. The V and J ends lost 0 bases and 5 bases respectively, with 12 bases between them. Germline CDR1 reads SGHRS; CDR2 reads YFSETQ. The CDR3 totals 14 residues. CDR3 in amino acids: CASSLGGSLDEQYF. For the CDR3, the DNA is TGCGCCAGCAGCTTGGGAGGAAGTCTGGACGAGCAGTACTTC.

This rearrangement joins TRBV3-1 (or the pseudogene TRBV3-2) to TRBJ1-2; maybe TRBD1 (6 bases). CDR1 is LGHDT, CDR2 YNNKEL, per germline (reference sequence). The length of the CDR3 is 14 residues. The V gene lost 4 bases and the J gene lost 2 bases, with 11 bases spanning the gap. The CDR3 coding sequence is TGTGCCAGCAGCCCCAACCAGGGGAACTATGGCTACACCTTC. It yields the protein CASSPNQGNYGYTF.

This CDR3 reads CASSRFGAVQETQYF. The CDR3 DNA sequence: TGCGCCAGCAGCCGTTTTGGGGCAGTCCAAGAGACCCAGTACTTC. The chain recombines TRBV5-1 with TRBJ2-5, with D perhaps TRBD1 (5 bases). The CDR3 has 15 amino acids. Germline CDR1 is SGHRS and CDR2 is YFSETQ. Trimming cost V 4 bases and J 1 base, with 14 bases left between them. The full variable domain, its missing parts supplied by reference TRBV5-1 and TRBJ2-5, is KAGVTQTPRYLIKTRGQQVTLSCSPISGHRSVSWYQQTPGQGLQFLFEYFSETQRNKGNFPGRFSGRQFSNSRSEMNVSTLELGDSALYLCASSRFGAVQETQYFGPGTRLLVL.

The chain employs TRBV27 and TRBJ1-1; no reliable D call. The CDR3 contains 12 residues. Germline V lookup: CDR1 MNHEY, CDR2 SMNVEV (reference sequence). Trimming cost V 5 bases and J 1 base, with 5 bases left between them. The CDR3 nucleotides are TGTGCCAGCAGTGGCAGGAACACTGAAGCTTTCTTT. Amino acids: CASSGRNTEAFF.

The chain recombines TRBV6-6 with TRBJ2-7, with 8 bases matching TRBD1. Germline-derived CDR1 and CDR2 are MNHNY and SVGAGI (reference sequence). V shed 6 bases and J 3 bases; nucleotides not matched to a gene: 7. The CDR3 has 14 amino acids. CDR3 amino acids: CASRPGQGGYEQYF. The CDR3, as DNA: TGTGCCAGCAGACCCGGACAGGGCGGCTACGAGCAGTACTTC.

The chain employs TRBV30 and TRBJ1-1; TRBD1 might be the D (5 bases). V lost 5 bases and J lost 5, with 18 bases in between. There are 14 residues in the CDR3. Germline V CDR1 and CDR2: GTSNPN, SVGIG (reference sequence). The DNA of the CDR3 is TGTGCCTGGCAGGGCATGGGCGCGGGGACTGAAGCTTTCTTT. Its protein product is CAWQGMGAGTEAFF. Full variable domain (rest looked up from reference TRBV30 and TRBJ1-1): SQTIHQWPATLVQPVGSPLSLECTVEGTSNPNLYWYRQAAGRGLQLLFYSVGIGQISSEVPQNLSASRPQDRQFILSSKKLLLSDSGFYLCAWQGMGAGTEAFFGQGTRLTVV.

This chain links TRBV23-1 with TRBJ2-7; D not certain. TRBV23-1 is an ORF, and what it does is uncertain. The CDR3 length is 13 residues. Trimming cost V 5 bases and J 0 bases, with 8 bases left between them. The CDR3 is CASSFEDSYEQYF. The DNA of the CDR3 is TGCGCCAGCAGTTTTGAGGACTCCTACGAGCAGTACTTC.

This chain connects TRBV5-6 to TRBJ2-7; 10 bases are a match to TRBD1. There are 14 residues in the CDR3. Per germline, CDR1 SGHDT and CDR2 YYEEEE. V lost 3 bases to trimming and J lost 0 bases; unmatched junction nucleotides: 0. CDR3 DNA: TGTGCCAGCAGCTGGACAGGGGGCTCCTACGAGCAGTACTTC. Its translation: CASSWTGGSYEQYF.

V gene TRBV28 combines with J gene TRBJ2-5; TRBD2 aligns across 10 bases. CDR1 is MDHEN, CDR2 SYDVKM, per germline. The CDR3 is 14 residues long. The V segment lost 5 bases and the J segment 4 bases; nucleotides outside the gene matches: 4. This chain's CDR3 is CASSQRGGPETQYF. DNA of the CDR3: TGTGCCAGCAGTCAGCGGGGGGGCCCAGAGACCCAGTACTTC.

This CDR3 is CASSPRPGTGHHLASGNTIYF. DNA of the CDR3: TGCGCCAGCAGCCCTCGACCCGGGACAGGGCACCACCTGGCCTCTGGAAACACCATATATTTT. The J gene is TRBJ1-3, the V gene TRBV5-1, with 9 positions matching TRBD1. The length of the CDR3 is 21 residues. Trimming at V came to 4 bases and at J to 0 bases, leaving 20 bases not matched to a gene. Germline V gives CDR1 SGHRS, CDR2 YFSETQ. The variable domain in full, with the rest retrieved from reference TRBV5-1 and TRBJ1-3, is KAGVTQTPRYLIKTRGQQVTLSCSPISGHRSVSWYQQTPGQGLQFLFEYFSETQRNKGNFPGRFSGRQFSNSRSEMNVSTLELGDSALYLCASSPRPGTGHHLASGNTIYFGEGSWLTVV.